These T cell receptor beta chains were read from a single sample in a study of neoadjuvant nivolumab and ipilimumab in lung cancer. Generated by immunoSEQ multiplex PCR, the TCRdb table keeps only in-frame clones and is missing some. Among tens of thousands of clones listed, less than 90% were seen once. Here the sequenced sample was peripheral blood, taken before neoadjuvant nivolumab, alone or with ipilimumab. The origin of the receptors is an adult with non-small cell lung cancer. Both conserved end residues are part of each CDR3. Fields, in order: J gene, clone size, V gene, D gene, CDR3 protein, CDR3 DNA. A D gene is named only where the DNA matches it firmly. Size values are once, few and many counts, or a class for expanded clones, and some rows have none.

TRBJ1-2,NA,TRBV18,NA,CASSRDDLYGYTF,TGTGCCAGCTCCCGGGACGACCTCTATGGCTACACCTTC
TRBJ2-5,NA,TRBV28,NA,CASSSGQSWGKTQYF,TGTGCCAGCAGTTCCGGACAGAGCTGGGGTAAGACCCAGTACTTC
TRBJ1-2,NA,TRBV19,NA,CASRNRGGGYTF,TGTGCCAGTAGGAACCGGGGCGGTGGCTACACCTTC
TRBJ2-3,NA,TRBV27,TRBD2,CASSLGGLATDTQYF,TGTGCCAGCAGTTTAGGGGGACTAGCCACAGATACGCAGTATTTT
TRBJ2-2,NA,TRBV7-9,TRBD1,CASSSRDRVVMWELFF,TGTGCCAGCAGCTCCCGGGACAGGGTTGTTATGTGGGAGCTGTTTTTT
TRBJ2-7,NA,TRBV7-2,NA,CASSLWGPGGNEQYF,TGTGCCAGCAGCTTATGGGGTCCCGGTGGGAACGAGCAGTACTTC
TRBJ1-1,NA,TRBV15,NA,CATSRNLGILNTEAFF,TGTGCCACCAGCAGGAACCTGGGGATCCTGAACACTGAAGCTTTCTTT
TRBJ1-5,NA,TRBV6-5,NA,CASSQGRNQPQHF,TGTGCCAGCAGTCAGGGTCGCAATCAGCCCCAGCATTTT
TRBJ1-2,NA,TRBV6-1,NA,CATAYGYTF,TGTGCGACCGCCTATGGCTACACCTTC
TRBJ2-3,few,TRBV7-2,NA,CASSLPSTDTQYF,TGTGCCAGCAGCCTCCCCAGCACAGATACGCAGTATTTT